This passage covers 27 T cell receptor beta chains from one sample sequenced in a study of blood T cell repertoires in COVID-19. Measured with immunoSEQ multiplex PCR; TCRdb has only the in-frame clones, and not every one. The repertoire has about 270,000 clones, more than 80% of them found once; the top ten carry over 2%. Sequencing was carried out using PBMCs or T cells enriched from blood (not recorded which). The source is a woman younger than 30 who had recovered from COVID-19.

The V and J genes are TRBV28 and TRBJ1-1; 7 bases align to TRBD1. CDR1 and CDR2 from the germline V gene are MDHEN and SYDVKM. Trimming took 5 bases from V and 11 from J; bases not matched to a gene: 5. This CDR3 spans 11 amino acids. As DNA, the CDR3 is TGTGCCAGCAGTCCGGGGACAGCGGCTTTCTTT. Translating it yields CASSPGTAAFF.

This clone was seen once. The CDR3 loop is CASRKNRDSSSYNSPLHF. The CDR3 DNA is TGTGCCAGCAGGAAGAACCGGGACTCGAGCTCCTATAATTCACCCCTCCACTTT. V gene TRBV5-4 combines with J gene TRBJ1-6; weak D call: TRBD1 (5 bases). V lost 5 bases, J lost 0 bases, and 18 bases lay in between. CDR1 is SGHNT and CDR2 is YYREEE in the germline V gene (reference sequence). The CDR3 sequence is 18 residues long.

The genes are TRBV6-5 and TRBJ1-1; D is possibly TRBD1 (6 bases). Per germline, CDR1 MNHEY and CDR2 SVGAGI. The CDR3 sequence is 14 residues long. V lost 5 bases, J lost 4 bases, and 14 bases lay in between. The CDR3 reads CASSPGGLGTEAFF. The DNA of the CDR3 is TGTGCCAGCAGTCCCGGGGGGCTGGGCACTGAAGCTTTCTTT.

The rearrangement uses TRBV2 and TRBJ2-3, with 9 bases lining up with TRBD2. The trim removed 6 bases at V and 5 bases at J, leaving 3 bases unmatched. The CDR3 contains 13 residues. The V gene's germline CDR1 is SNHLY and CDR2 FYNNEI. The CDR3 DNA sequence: TGTGCCAGCAGCTCTAGCGGGGTAGATACGCAGTATTTT. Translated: CASSSSGVDTQYF.

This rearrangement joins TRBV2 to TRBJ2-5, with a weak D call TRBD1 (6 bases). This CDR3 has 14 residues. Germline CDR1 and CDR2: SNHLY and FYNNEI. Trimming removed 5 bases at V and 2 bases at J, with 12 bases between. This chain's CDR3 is CASSMQGFQETQYF. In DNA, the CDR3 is TGTGCCAGCAGTATGCAGGGGTTTCAAGAGACCCAGTACTTC. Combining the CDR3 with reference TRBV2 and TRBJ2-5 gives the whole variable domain EPEVTQTPSHQVTQMGQEVILRCVPISNHLYFYWYRQILGQKVEFLVSFYNNEISEKSEIFDDQFSVERPDGSNFTLKIRSTKLEDSAMYFCASSMQGFQETQYFGPGTRLLVL.

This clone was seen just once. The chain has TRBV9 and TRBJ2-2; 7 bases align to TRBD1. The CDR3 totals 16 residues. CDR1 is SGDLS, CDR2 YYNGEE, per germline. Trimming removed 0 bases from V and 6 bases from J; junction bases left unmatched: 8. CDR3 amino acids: CASSVVNRQGAGELFF. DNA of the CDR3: TGTGCCAGCAGCGTAGTGAATCGGCAGGGGGCCGGGGAGCTGTTTTTT.

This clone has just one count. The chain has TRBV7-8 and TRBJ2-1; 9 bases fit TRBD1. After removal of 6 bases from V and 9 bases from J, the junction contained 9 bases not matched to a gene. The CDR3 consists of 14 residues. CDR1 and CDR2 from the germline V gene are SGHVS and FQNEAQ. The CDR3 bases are TGTGCCAGCAGAACTAGGACAGGGGTGGCTGAGCAGTTCTTC. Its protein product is CASRTRTGVAEQFF.

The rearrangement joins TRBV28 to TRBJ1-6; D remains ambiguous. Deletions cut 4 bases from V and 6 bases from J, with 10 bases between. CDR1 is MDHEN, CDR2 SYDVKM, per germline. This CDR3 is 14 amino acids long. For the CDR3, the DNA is TGTGCCAGCAGTTCCCAGGAAGTTAATTCACCCCTCCACTTT. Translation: CASSSQEVNSPLHF.

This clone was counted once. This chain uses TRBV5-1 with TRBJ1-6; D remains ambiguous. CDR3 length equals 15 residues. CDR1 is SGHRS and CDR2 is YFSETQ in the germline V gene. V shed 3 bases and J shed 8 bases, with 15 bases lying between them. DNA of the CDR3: TGCGCCAGCAGCTCTACTGAGGCCTGGGATTCACCCCTCCACTTT. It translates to CASSSTEAWDSPLHF.

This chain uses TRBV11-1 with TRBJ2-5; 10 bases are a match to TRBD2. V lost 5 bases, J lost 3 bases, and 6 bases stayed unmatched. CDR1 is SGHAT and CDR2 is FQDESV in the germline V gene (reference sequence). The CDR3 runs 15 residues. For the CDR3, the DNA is TGTGCCAGCAGCCCCCGGCTAGCGGGGGAAGAGACCCAGTACTTC. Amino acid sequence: CASSPRLAGEETQYF. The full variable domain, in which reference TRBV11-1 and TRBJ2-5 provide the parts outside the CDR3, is EAEVAQSPRYKITEKSQAVAFWCDPISGHATLYWYRQILGQGPELLVQFQDESVVDDSQLPKDRFSAERLKGVDSTLKIQPAELGDSAMYLCASSPRLAGEETQYFGPGTRLLVL.

The CDR3 sequence is CASSPGLSGELFF. CDR3 nucleotides: TGTGCCAGCAGCCCCGGACTTTCTGGGGAGCTGTTTTTT. This rearrangement joins TRBV7-3 to TRBJ2-2; a weak D match, TRBD2 (5 bases). This CDR3 is built from 13 residues. With 5 bases removed from V and 8 bases from J, the gap between germline ends came to 12 bases. Looked up from germline, CDR1 is SGHTA and CDR2 is FQGTGA.

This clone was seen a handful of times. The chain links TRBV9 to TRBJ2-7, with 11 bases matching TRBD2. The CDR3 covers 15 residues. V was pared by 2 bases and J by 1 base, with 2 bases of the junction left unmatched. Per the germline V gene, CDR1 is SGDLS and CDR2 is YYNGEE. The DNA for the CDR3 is TGTGCCAGCAGCGTTTCTAGCGGGGGGTCCTACGAGCAGTACTTC. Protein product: CASSVSSGGSYEQYF.

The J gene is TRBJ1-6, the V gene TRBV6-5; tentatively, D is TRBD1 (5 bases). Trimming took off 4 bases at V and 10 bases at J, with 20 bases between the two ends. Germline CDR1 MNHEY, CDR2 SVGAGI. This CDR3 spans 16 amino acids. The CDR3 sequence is CASSFEVGQGESPLHF. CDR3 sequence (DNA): TGTGCCAGCAGTTTTGAGGTCGGGCAGGGTGAATCACCCCTCCACTTT.

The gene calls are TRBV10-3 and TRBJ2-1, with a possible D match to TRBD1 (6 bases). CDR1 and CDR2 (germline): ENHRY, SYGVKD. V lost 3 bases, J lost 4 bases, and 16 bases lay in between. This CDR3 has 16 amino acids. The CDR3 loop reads CAISEGGGGNYNEQFF. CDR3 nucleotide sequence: TGTGCCATCAGTGAAGGGGGTGGGGGCAATTACAATGAGCAGTTCTTC.

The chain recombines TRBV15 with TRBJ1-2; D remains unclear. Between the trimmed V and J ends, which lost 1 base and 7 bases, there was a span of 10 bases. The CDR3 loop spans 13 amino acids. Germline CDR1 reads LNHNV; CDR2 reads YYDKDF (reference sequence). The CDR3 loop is CATSRGGGSGYTF. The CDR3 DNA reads TGTGCCACCAGCAGAGGAGGAGGGAGTGGCTACACCTTC.

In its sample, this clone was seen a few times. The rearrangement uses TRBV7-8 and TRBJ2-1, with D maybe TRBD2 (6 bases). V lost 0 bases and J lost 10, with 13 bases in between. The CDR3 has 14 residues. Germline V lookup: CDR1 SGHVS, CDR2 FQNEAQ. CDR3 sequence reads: CASSLARTSNEQFF. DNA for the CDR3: TGTGCCAGCAGCTTAGCGAGAACTAGCAACGAGCAGTTCTTC. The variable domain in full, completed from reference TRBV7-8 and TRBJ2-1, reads GAGVSQSPRYKVAKRGQDVALRCDPISGHVSLFWYQQALGQGPEFLTYFQNEAQLDKSGLPSDRFFAERPEGSVSTLKIQRTQQEDSAVYLCASSLARTSNEQFFGPGTRLTVL.

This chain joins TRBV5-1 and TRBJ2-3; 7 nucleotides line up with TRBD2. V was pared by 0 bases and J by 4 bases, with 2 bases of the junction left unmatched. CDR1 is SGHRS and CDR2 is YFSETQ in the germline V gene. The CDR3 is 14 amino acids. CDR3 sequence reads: CASSLDGGADTQYF. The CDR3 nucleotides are TGCGCCAGCAGCTTGGATGGGGGGGCAGATACGCAGTATTTT.

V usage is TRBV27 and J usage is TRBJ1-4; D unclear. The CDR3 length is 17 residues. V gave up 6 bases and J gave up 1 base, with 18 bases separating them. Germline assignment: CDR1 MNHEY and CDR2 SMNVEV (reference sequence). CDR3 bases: TGTGCCAGCAGATCCCTCGCTGTGGCGGGAACTAATGAAAAACTGTTTTTT. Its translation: CASRSLAVAGTNEKLFF.

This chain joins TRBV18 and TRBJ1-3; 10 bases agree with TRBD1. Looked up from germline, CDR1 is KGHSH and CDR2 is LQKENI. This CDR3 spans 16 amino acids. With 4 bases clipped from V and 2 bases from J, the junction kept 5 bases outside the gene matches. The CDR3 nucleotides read TGTGCCAGCTCACTCGGACAGGGGGGAACTGGAAACACCATATATTTT. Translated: CASSLGQGGTGNTIYF.

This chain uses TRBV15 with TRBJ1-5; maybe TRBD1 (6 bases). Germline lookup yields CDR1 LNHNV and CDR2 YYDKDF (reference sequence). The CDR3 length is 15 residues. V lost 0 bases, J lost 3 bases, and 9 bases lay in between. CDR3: CATSRDQGTNQPQHF. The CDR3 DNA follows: TGTGCCACCAGCAGAGATCAGGGGACCAATCAGCCCCAGCATTTT.

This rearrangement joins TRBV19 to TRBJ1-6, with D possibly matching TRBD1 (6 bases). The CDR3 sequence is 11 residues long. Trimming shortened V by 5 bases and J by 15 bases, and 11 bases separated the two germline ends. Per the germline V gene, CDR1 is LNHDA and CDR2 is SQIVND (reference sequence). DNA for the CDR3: TGTGCCAGTAGTCCAGGGGTAGACCTCCACTTT. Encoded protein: CASSPGVDLHF.

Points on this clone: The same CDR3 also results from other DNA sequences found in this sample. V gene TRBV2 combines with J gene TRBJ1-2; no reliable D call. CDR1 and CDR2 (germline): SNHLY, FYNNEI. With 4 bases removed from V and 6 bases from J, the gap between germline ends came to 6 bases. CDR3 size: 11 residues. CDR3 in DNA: TGTGCCAGCAGTGTACTGGATGGCTACACCTTC. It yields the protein CASSVLDGYTF.

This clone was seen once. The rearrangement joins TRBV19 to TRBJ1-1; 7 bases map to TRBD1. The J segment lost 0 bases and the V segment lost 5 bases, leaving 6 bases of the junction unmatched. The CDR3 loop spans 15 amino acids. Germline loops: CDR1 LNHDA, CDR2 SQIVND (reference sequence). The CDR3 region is CASSFRTGLNTEAFF. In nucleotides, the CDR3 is TGTGCCAGTAGTTTTCGGACAGGTCTGAACACTGAAGCTTTCTTT.

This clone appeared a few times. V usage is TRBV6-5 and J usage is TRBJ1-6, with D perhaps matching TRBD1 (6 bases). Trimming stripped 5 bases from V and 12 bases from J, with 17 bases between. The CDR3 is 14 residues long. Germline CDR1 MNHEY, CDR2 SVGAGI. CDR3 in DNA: TGTGCCAGCAGTCGGACAGCCCGAGATTTACCCCTCCACTTT. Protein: CASSRTARDLPLHF.

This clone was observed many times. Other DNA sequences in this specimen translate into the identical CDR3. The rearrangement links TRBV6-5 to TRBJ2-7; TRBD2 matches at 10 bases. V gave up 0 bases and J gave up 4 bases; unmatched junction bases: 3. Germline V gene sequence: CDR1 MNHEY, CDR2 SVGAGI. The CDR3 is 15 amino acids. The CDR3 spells CASSYSSGGAYEQYF. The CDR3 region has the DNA TGTGCCAGCAGTTACTCAAGCGGGGGGGCTTACGAGCAGTACTTC.

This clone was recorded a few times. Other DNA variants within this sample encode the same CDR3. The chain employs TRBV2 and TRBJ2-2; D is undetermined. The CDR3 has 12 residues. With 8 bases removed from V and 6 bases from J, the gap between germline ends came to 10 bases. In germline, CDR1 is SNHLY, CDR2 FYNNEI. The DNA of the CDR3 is TGTGCCAGCTCCGGAGCGTCCGGGGAGCTGTTTTTT. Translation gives CASSGASGELFF.

CDR3 residues: CASSAGAGGLDTQYF. The CDR3 nucleotides read TGCGCCAGCAGTGCCGGAGCGGGGGGGCTAGATACGCAGTATTTT. This chain links TRBV10-1 with TRBJ2-3, with 10 bases identical to TRBD2. The CDR3 spans 15 residues. The trim removed 4 bases at V and 5 bases at J, leaving 6 bases unmatched. Germline V gene lookup returns CDR1 WNHNN and CDR2 SYGVQD (reference sequence).